These T cell receptor beta chains were read from a single sample in a study of T cell clonotyping in hematopoietic cell transplantation. Libraries were prepared by immunoSEQ multiplex PCR; TCRdb keeps only in-frame clonotypes and omits some of them. There are some 40,000 clones in the sample; 75% to 90% occur only once, and approximately 3% lies in the top ten. The sequencing here drew on peripheral blood mononuclear cells, taken before stem cell transplant. These receptors originate from a man in his sixties with acute myeloid leukemia. Some clones in this sample may be carry-over from other donors' samples. Each CDR3 is given with its conserved first and last residue. The order of the fields is J gene, D gene, clone size, V gene, CDR3 DNA, CDR3 protein. D genes are given only for firm matches. Expanded clones get a size class; other rows say once, few or many, or leave the size out.

TRBJ1-6 | TRBD1 | NA | TRBV2 | TGTGCCAGCAGCGACAGGGGGGGAGCCTATAATTCACCCCTCCACTTT | CASSDRGGAYNSPLHF
TRBJ1-5 | TRBD1 | NA | TRBV6-5 | TGTGCCAGCAGAGACAGGGCCTATAGCAATCAGCCCCAGCATTTT | CASRDRAYSNQPQHF
TRBJ2-7 | NA | NA | TRBV7-2 | TGTGCCAGCAGCTTAGAACAGACAGCCGTCTCCTACGAGCAGTACTTC | CASSLEQTAVSYEQYF
TRBJ2-7 | TRBD2 | NA | TRBV7-9 | TGTGCCAGCAGCTCTTTTAGCGGGGGGGCCCGCGAGCAGTACTTC | CASSSFSGGAREQYF
TRBJ2-3 | NA | once | TRBV29-1 | TGCAGCGTGGCACTCGGCGGCAGAGATACGCAGTATTTT | CSVALGGRDTQYF
TRBJ1-2 | NA | NA | TRBV9 | TGTGCCAGCAGCGCCACTGGGGGACTAGCTAACTATGGCTACACCTTC | CASSATGGLANYGYTF
TRBJ1-2 | NA | NA | TRBV4-3 | TGCGCCAGCAGCCAAGAAGAACAGGGAGACTATGGCTACACCTTC | CASSQEEQGDYGYTF
TRBJ1-6 | NA | once | TRBV7-2 | TGTGCCAGCAGCCTCAGCGGCGGGGGGGGGTTTGGTTCACCCCTCCACTTT | CASSLSGGGGFGSPLHF
TRBJ1-5 | TRBD1 | NA | TRBV9 | TGCGCCCAGCCCATCTCCGACAGGGGGCAAGGTCAGCCCCAGCATTTT | CAQPISDRGQGQPQHF
TRBJ1-5 | NA | NA | TRBV12-5 | TGTGCTAGTGCTGCCTATGGGGGGTTAACGCAAAATCAGCCCCAGCATTTT | CASAAYGGLTQNQPQHF
TRBJ1-1 | NA | few | TRBV19 | TGTGCCAGTAGTAACAGTATGAACACTGAAGCTTTCTTT | CASSNSMNTEAFF
TRBJ1-1 | NA | NA | TRBV6-1 | TGTGCCAGCAGTGAAGCAGTGTTGAACACTGAAGCTTTCTTT | CASSEAVLNTEAFF
TRBJ2-7 | NA | NA | TRBV5-1 | TGCGCCAGCAGCTTCACGGGCGAGCAGTACTTC | CASSFTGEQYF
TRBJ2-5 | NA | NA | TRBV7-2 | TGTGCCAGCAGCCAGAAGGGTTTTGGAGAGACCCAGTACTTC | CASSQKGFGETQYF
TRBJ2-5 | TRBD1 | NA | TRBV6-5 | TGTGCCAGCAGGCCGGGACAGTTATTTACCCAGTACTTC | CASRPGQLFTQYF
TRBJ1-2 | NA | NA | TRBV6-5 | TGTGCCAGCAGGGGGGTCGGCACGGCCTATGGCTACACCTTC | CASRGVGTAYGYTF
TRBJ1-2 | TRBD1 | few | TRBV5-4 | TGTGCCAGCAGTAACCCGACAGGGGAGGAGTATGGCTACACCTTC | CASSNPTGEEYGYTF
TRBJ1-2 | NA | NA | TRBV20-1 | TGCAGTGCTAGAGGGAATCGGGGAAACACCTTC | CSARGNRGNTF
TRBJ2-7 | TRBD1 | NA | TRBV6-6 | TGTGCCAGCAGTTACCGTGGGACAGGGGTCTACGAGCAGTACTTC | CASSYRGTGVYEQYF
TRBJ2-3 | NA | NA | TRBV4-3 | TGCGCCAGCAGCCAAGATGACGGTTCGGGGGCGTCTGGCACAGATACGCAGTATTTT | CASSQDDGSGASGTDTQYF
TRBJ2-7 | NA | NA | TRBV11-2 | TGTGCCAGCAGCCTAGGGGTTTACGAGCAGTACTTC | CASSLGVYEQYF
TRBJ1-2 | NA | few | TRBV19 | TGTGCCAGTAGTATACGGGGCCGGAACTATGGCTACACCTTC | CASSIRGRNYGYTF
TRBJ2-1 | NA | NA | TRBV10-3 | TGTGCCATCAGTGAAGGGGACCCGGACAATGAGCAGTTCTTC | CAISEGDPDNEQFF
TRBJ1-5 | NA | NA | TRBV27 | TGTGCCAGCAGTCTACAGGGAAGGGGCAATCAGCCCCAGCATTTT | CASSLQGRGNQPQHF
TRBJ1-2 | NA | NA | TRBV28 | TGTGCCAGCAGTTGGAGGGGGGCGCTGGGCTACACCTTC | CASSWRGALGYTF
TRBJ1-1 | NA | NA | TRBV4-2 | TGTGCCAGCAGCCATTTGAACTCAGGCCCGAACACTGAAGCTTTCTTT | CASSHLNSGPNTEAFF
TRBJ1-1 | NA | NA | TRBV7-9 | TGTGCCAGCAGCTCTAGACAGGAGAACACTGAAGCTTTCTTT | CASSSRQENTEAFF
TRBJ2-7 | TRBD2 | NA | TRBV27 | TGTGCCAGCAGTTCAAGGCTTAGCGGGGGGTACGAGCAGTACTTC | CASSSRLSGGYEQYF
TRBJ1-5 | NA | NA | TRBV6-5 | TGTGCCAGCAGTTACTCGAAAAACGGGCTGCCCCAGCATTTT | CASSYSKNGLPQHF
TRBJ1-1 | NA | once | TRBV19 | TGTGCCAGTATCGCGGGGGGCACGAACACTGAAGCTTTCTTT | CASIAGGTNTEAFF
TRBJ1-6 | NA | NA | TRBV6-5 | TGTGCCAGCAGTTACGCGGGACAATCTAATTCACCCCTCCACTTT | CASSYAGQSNSPLHF
TRBJ1-1 | NA | NA | TRBV7-2 | TGTGCCAGCAGCTTCCGCAGGGAAGTCACTGAAGCTTTCTTT | CASSFRREVTEAFF
TRBJ2-5 | TRBD2 | once | TRBV5-1 | TGCGCCAGCAACACTAGCGGGGCCCAAGAGACCCAGTACTTC | CASNTSGAQETQYF
TRBJ2-3 | NA | NA | TRBV7-6 | TGTGCCAGCAGTAATCTGGGGAGCACAGATACGCAGTATTTT | CASSNLGSTDTQYF
TRBJ2-7 | TRBD1 | NA | TRBV6-1 | TGTGCCAGCAGTGAGGCGGGACAGGGGGACGAGCAGTACTTC | CASSEAGQGDEQYF
TRBJ1-3 | TRBD1 | NA | TRBV11-2 | TGTGCCAGCAGGGTCAACAGGGGCTCTGGAAACACCATATATTTT | CASRVNRGSGNTIYF
TRBJ1-1 | NA | NA | TRBV4-3 | TGCGCCAGCAGCCAGACGGCGGGGGATGGAACTGAAGCTTTCTTT | CASSQTAGDGTEAFF
TRBJ1-1 | NA | NA | TRBV11-3 | TGTGCCAGCAGCGGAGAATCTGGGAGGAACACTGAAGCTTTCTTT | CASSGESGRNTEAFF
TRBJ2-7 | NA | once | TRBV5-4 | TGTGCCAGCAGCTCGACCATTAATGTGAGGAGCGAGCAGTACTTC | CASSSTINVRSEQYF
TRBJ2-1 | TRBD2 | NA | TRBV7-3 | TGTGCCAGCAGCTTAGGGACTAGCGTCAATGAGCAGTTCTTC | CASSLGTSVNEQFF
TRBJ2-7 | NA | NA | TRBV7-6 | TGTGCCAGCAGCCCGCTGGGTGGACCCGGGTACGAGCAGTACTTC | CASSPLGGPGYEQYF
TRBJ2-7 | NA | medium-sized | TRBV7-9 | TGTGCCAGCAGCCCAACAGAAGTGAGAGGGGAGCAGTACTTC | CASSPTEVRGEQYF
TRBJ1-4 | NA | few | TRBV7-9 | TGTGCCAGCAGCACGGACAGTGGTAATGAAAAACTGTTTTTT | CASSTDSGNEKLFF
TRBJ2-3 | TRBD2 | NA | TRBV6-5 | TGTGCCAGCAGTCCACTAGCGGGGGATGGAGATACGCAGTATTTT | CASSPLAGDGDTQYF